A selection of T cell receptor beta chains follows, all from one sample in a study of blood T cell repertoires in COVID-19. TCRdb's copy holds only in-frame clones and misses some; the assay was immunoSEQ multiplex PCR. The sample has roughly 220,000 clones; 60% to 85% are singletons. The sample comprised peripheral blood. Source of these receptors: an older woman with acute or convalescent COVID-19. The CDR3 runs from the conserved cysteine through the conserved F or W. The D gene is left open where the match is weak. Clone size is stated in some rows and not others, as once, few, many or a class when expanded.

abundance: -
v_gene: TRBV4-2
d_gene: -
j_gene: TRBJ1-3
CDR3aa: CASGGRGVTGNTIYF
CDR3nt: TGTGCCAGCGGAGGGAGGGGAGTTACGGGAAACACCATATATTTT

abundance: -
v_gene: TRBV7-2
d_gene: -
j_gene: TRBJ1-1
CDR3aa: CASSLGTLTEAFF
CDR3nt: TGTGCCAGCAGCTTAGGGACATTAACTGAAGCTTTCTTT

abundance: -
v_gene: TRBV2
d_gene: -
j_gene: TRBJ2-1
CDR3aa: CASSVSGLHEQFF
CDR3nt: TGTGCCAGCAGTGTTTCAGGCCTCCATGAGCAGTTCTTC

abundance: -
v_gene: TRBV2
d_gene: -
j_gene: TRBJ2-7
CDR3aa: CASRQGGEQYF
CDR3nt: TGTGCCAGCAGGCAGGGGGGCGAGCAGTACTTC

abundance: -
v_gene: TRBV3-1/TRBV3-2
d_gene: -
j_gene: TRBJ2-5
CDR3aa: CASSQEGGQETQYF
CDR3nt: TGTGCCAGCAGCCAAGAGGGGGGCCAAGAGACCCAGTACTTC

abundance: -
v_gene: TRBV29-1
d_gene: TRBD2
j_gene: TRBJ2-5
CDR3aa: CSVGLAGGETQYF
CDR3nt: TGCAGCGTGGGACTAGCGGGAGGAGAGACCCAGTACTTC

abundance: once
v_gene: TRBV10-1
d_gene: -
j_gene: TRBJ2-3
CDR3aa: CASSDPRGTGDTQYF
CDR3nt: TGCGCCAGCAGTGACCCCCGCGGGACCGGAGATACGCAGTATTTT

abundance: -
v_gene: TRBV3-1/TRBV3-2
d_gene: -
j_gene: TRBJ1-6
CDR3aa: CASSQDTRAADNSPLHF
CDR3nt: TGTGCCAGCAGCCAAGATACGAGGGCAGCTGATAATTCACCCCTCCACTTT

abundance: -
v_gene: TRBV6-5
d_gene: -
j_gene: TRBJ1-4
CDR3aa: CASSFQGEGEKLFF
CDR3nt: TGTGCCAGCAGTTTTCAAGGGGAGGGTGAAAAACTGTTTTTT

abundance: -
v_gene: TRBV20-1
d_gene: TRBD1
j_gene: TRBJ1-2
CDR3aa: CSASPGTGPRKDGYTF
CDR3nt: TGCAGTGCGAGTCCCGGGACAGGGCCCCGTAAGGATGGCTACACCTTC

abundance: -
v_gene: TRBV6-1
d_gene: -
j_gene: TRBJ1-5
CDR3aa: CASSDQGWDNQPQHF
CDR3nt: TGTGCCAGCAGTGATCAGGGGTGGGACAATCAGCCCCAGCATTTT

abundance: few
v_gene: TRBV2
d_gene: TRBD2
j_gene: TRBJ2-2
CDR3aa: CASRGLAGAGELFF
CDR3nt: TGTGCCAGCAGGGGACTAGCGGGCGCCGGGGAGCTGTTTTTT

abundance: -
v_gene: TRBV6-5
d_gene: -
j_gene: TRBJ2-1
CDR3aa: CASSLGGGDNEQFF
CDR3nt: TGTGCCAGCAGTTTGGGAGGAGGCGACAATGAGCAGTTCTTC

abundance: -
v_gene: TRBV7-2
d_gene: TRBD2
j_gene: TRBJ2-6
CDR3aa: CASSARLAGSSGANVLTF
CDR3nt: TGTGCCAGCAGCGCCCGACTAGCGGGGTCCTCTGGGGCCAACGTCCTGACTTTC

abundance: -
v_gene: TRBV14
d_gene: -
j_gene: TRBJ2-7
CDR3aa: CASSIRTGAYEQYF
CDR3nt: TGTGCCAGCAGCATACGGACTGGCGCCTACGAGCAGTACTTC

abundance: -
v_gene: TRBV18
d_gene: TRBD2
j_gene: TRBJ2-5
CDR3aa: CASSSLAGVQETQYF
CDR3nt: TGTGCCAGCTCATCGCTAGCGGGCGTCCAAGAGACCCAGTACTTC

abundance: -
v_gene: TRBV6-2/TRBV6-3
d_gene: -
j_gene: TRBJ2-7
CDR3aa: CASSYSLSYEQYF
CDR3nt: TGTGCCAGCAGTTACTCTTTATCCTACGAGCAGTACTTC

abundance: -
v_gene: TRBV11-2
d_gene: -
j_gene: TRBJ2-1
CDR3aa: CASSLDGGAYNEQFF
CDR3nt: TGTGCCAGCAGCTTAGACGGGGGAGCCTACAATGAGCAGTTCTTC

abundance: -
v_gene: TRBV10-3
d_gene: TRBD1
j_gene: TRBJ1-1
CDR3aa: CAIRVDRGRETEAFF
CDR3nt: TGTGCCATCAGGGTTGACAGGGGGCGGGAGACTGAAGCTTTCTTT

abundance: -
v_gene: TRBV5-4
d_gene: TRBD2
j_gene: TRBJ2-4
CDR3aa: CASSLVGGDIQYF
CDR3nt: TGTGCCAGCAGCTTGGTGGGGGGGGACATTCAGTACTTC

abundance: few
v_gene: TRBV11-2
d_gene: -
j_gene: TRBJ2-7
CDR3aa: CASSYGQSNTYEQYF
CDR3nt: TGTGCCAGCAGCTATGGACAAAGTAATACCTACGAGCAGTACTTC

abundance: -
v_gene: TRBV6-2/TRBV6-3
d_gene: TRBD1
j_gene: TRBJ1-5
CDR3aa: CASSYRTGLHQPQHF
CDR3nt: TGTGCCAGCAGTTACCGGACAGGGCTACATCAGCCCCAGCATTTT

abundance: once
v_gene: TRBV5-4
d_gene: -
j_gene: TRBJ2-1
CDR3aa: CASSSGVSVSYNEQFF
CDR3nt: TGTGCCAGCAGCTCGGGGGTCAGCGTCTCCTACAATGAGCAGTTCTTC

abundance: many
v_gene: TRBV5-5
d_gene: TRBD1
j_gene: TRBJ2-2
CDR3aa: CASSVGAGGSTGELFF
CDR3nt: TGTGCCAGCAGCGTGGGAGCAGGGGGAAGCACCGGGGAGCTGTTTTTT

abundance: once
v_gene: TRBV4-1
d_gene: TRBD1
j_gene: TRBJ1-5
CDR3aa: CASSLGTGGTGQPQHF
CDR3nt: TGCGCCAGCAGCCTAGGGACAGGGGGCACCGGTCAGCCCCAGCATTTT

abundance: many
v_gene: TRBV6-6
d_gene: TRBD1
j_gene: TRBJ1-5
CDR3aa: CASSYSQGAGNQPQHF
CDR3nt: TGTGCCAGCAGTTACTCTCAGGGGGCAGGAAATCAGCCCCAGCATTTT

abundance: once
v_gene: TRBV25-1
d_gene: -
j_gene: TRBJ2-7
CDR3aa: CASSQGGSGGSYEQYF
CDR3nt: TGTGCCAGCAGCCAAGGGGGCAGCGGGGGCTCCTACGAGCAGTACTTC

abundance: once
v_gene: TRBV2
d_gene: -
j_gene: TRBJ2-3
CDR3aa: CASSSTRDTQYF
CDR3nt: TGTGCCAGCAGCTCTACTCGGGATACGCAGTATTTT

abundance: -
v_gene: TRBV14
d_gene: -
j_gene: TRBJ1-3
CDR3aa: CASSQKRGISGNTIYF
CDR3nt: TGTGCCAGCAGCCAAAAGAGGGGGATCTCTGGAAACACCATATATTTT

abundance: -
v_gene: TRBV5-1
d_gene: -
j_gene: TRBJ1-2
CDR3aa: CASSLDRRGGYTF
CDR3nt: TGCGCCAGCAGCTTGGATCGACGGGGTGGCTACACCTTC

abundance: -
v_gene: TRBV24-1
d_gene: TRBD2
j_gene: TRBJ2-1
CDR3aa: CATSDLSLAGHNEQFF
CDR3nt: TGTGCCACCAGTGATTTGAGTCTAGCGGGGCACAATGAGCAGTTCTTC

abundance: -
v_gene: TRBV3-1/TRBV3-2
d_gene: TRBD2
j_gene: TRBJ2-5
CDR3aa: CASSQGGTSGSETQYF
CDR3nt: TGTGCCAGCAGCCAAGGGGGGACTAGCGGGAGCGAGACCCAGTACTTC

abundance: -
v_gene: TRBV7-2
d_gene: -
j_gene: TRBJ1-4
CDR3aa: CASSLEGEGEKLFF
CDR3nt: TGTGCCAGCAGCTTAGAGGGGGAGGGGGAAAAACTGTTTTTT

abundance: -
v_gene: TRBV7-9
d_gene: TRBD1
j_gene: TRBJ1-4
CDR3aa: CASSPSTGPNEKLFF
CDR3nt: TGTGCCAGCAGCCCTTCGACAGGGCCTAATGAAAAACTGTTTTTT

abundance: -
v_gene: TRBV6-5
d_gene: -
j_gene: TRBJ1-1
CDR3aa: CASTPIGDTEAFF
CDR3nt: TGTGCCAGCACTCCTATCGGGGACACTGAAGCTTTCTTT

abundance: few
v_gene: TRBV11-3
d_gene: TRBD2
j_gene: TRBJ2-1
CDR3aa: CASSLGTRAEQFF
CDR3nt: TGTGCCAGCAGCTTAGGGACTAGGGCCGAGCAGTTCTTC

abundance: -
v_gene: TRBV6-4
d_gene: TRBD2
j_gene: TRBJ2-2
CDR3aa: CASSETGLAGEDVSAGELFF
CDR3nt: TGTGCCAGCAGTGAGACGGGACTAGCGGGAGAAGACGTGAGCGCCGGGGAGCTGTTTTTT

abundance: once
v_gene: TRBV6-5
d_gene: TRBD2
j_gene: TRBJ2-1
CDR3aa: CASSYNAGGGNEQFF
CDR3nt: TGTGCCAGCAGTTACAACGCGGGAGGAGGCAATGAGCAGTTCTTC

abundance: -
v_gene: TRBV28
d_gene: TRBD1
j_gene: TRBJ2-5
CDR3aa: CASSFPPGGQETQYF
CDR3nt: TGTGCCAGCAGTTTTCCCCCAGGGGGACAAGAGACCCAGTACTTC

abundance: few
v_gene: TRBV5-6
d_gene: -
j_gene: TRBJ2-7
CDR3aa: CASSQGGFEQYF
CDR3nt: TGTGCCAGCAGCCAGGGTGGTTTTGAGCAGTACTTC

abundance: -
v_gene: TRBV29-1
d_gene: -
j_gene: TRBJ2-1
CDR3aa: CSANQNEQFF
CDR3nt: TGCAGCGCCAACCAGAATGAGCAGTTCTTC

abundance: -
v_gene: TRBV6-5
d_gene: -
j_gene: TRBJ1-5
CDR3aa: CASRSQEYSNQPQHF
CDR3nt: TGTGCCAGCAGATCACAGGAGTATAGCAATCAGCCCCAGCATTTT

abundance: few
v_gene: TRBV28
d_gene: TRBD1
j_gene: TRBJ1-2
CDR3aa: CASSITGGARGVYGYTF
CDR3nt: TGTGCCAGCAGTATAACAGGGGGCGCCAGGGGGGTATATGGCTACACCTTC

abundance: -
v_gene: TRBV9
d_gene: TRBD2
j_gene: TRBJ2-1
CDR3aa: CASSDSGRSYNEQFF
CDR3nt: TGTGCCAGCAGCGATAGCGGGAGGTCCTACAATGAGCAGTTCTTC

abundance: -
v_gene: TRBV5-1
d_gene: TRBD1
j_gene: TRBJ2-7
CDR3aa: CASSGLDATGDYEQYF
CDR3nt: TGCGCCAGCAGCGGATTGGACGCGACAGGGGACTACGAGCAGTACTTC